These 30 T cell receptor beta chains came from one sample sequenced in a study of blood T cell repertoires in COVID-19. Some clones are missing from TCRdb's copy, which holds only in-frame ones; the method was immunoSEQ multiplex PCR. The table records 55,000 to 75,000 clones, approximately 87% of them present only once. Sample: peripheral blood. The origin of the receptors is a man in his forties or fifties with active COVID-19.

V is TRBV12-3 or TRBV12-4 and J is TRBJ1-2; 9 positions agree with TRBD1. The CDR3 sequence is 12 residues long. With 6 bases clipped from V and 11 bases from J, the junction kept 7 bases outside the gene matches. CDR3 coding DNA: TGTGCCAGCAGGTCCGGGACAGGGAGGTACACCTTC. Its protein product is CASRSGTGRYTF.

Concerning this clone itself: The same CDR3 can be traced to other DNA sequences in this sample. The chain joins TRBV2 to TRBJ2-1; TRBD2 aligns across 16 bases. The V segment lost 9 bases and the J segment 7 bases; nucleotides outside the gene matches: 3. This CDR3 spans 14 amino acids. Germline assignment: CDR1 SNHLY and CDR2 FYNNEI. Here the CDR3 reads CASGGLAGGNEQFF. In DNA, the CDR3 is TGTGCCAGTGGGGGACTAGCGGGAGGGAATGAGCAGTTCTTC.

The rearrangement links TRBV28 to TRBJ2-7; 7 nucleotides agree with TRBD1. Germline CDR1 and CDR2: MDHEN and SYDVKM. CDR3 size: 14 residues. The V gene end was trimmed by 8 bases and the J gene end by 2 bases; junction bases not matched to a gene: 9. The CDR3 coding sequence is TGTGCCAGCGTGTCGGGACAGCCAACCTACGAGCAGTACTTC. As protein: CASVSGQPTYEQYF.

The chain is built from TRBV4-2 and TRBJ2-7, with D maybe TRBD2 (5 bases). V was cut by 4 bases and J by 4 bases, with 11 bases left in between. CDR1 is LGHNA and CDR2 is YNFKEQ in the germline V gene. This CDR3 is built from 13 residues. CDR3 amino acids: CASSPDGKYEQYF. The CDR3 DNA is TGTGCCAGCAGCCCGGACGGGAAATACGAGCAGTACTTC.

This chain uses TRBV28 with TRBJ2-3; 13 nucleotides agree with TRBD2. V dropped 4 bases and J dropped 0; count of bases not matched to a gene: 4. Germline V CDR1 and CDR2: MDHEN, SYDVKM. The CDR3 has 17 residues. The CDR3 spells CASSWGLAGSSTDTQYF. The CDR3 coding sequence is TGTGCCAGCAGTTGGGGACTAGCGGGATCAAGCACAGATACGCAGTATTTT.

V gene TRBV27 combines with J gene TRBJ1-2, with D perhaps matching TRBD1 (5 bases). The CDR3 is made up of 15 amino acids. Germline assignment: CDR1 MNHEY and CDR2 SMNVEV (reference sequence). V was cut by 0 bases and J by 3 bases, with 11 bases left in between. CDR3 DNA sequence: TGTGCCAGCAGTTTATCGGGGCACCCGGACTATGGCTACACCTTC. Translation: CASSLSGHPDYGYTF.

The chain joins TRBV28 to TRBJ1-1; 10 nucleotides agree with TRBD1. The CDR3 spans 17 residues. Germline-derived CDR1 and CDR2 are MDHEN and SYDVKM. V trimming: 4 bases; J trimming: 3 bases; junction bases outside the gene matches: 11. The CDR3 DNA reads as TGTGCCAGCAGTTCCGGGACAGGGGTTCCCGGCCACACTGAAGCTTTCTTT. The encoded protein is CASSSGTGVPGHTEAFF.

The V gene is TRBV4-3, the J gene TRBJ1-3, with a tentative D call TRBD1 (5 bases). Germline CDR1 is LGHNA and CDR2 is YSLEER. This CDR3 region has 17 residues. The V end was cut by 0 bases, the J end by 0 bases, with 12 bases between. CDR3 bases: TGCGCCAGCAGCCAAGATCTCCCAGGGCCCTCTGGAAACACCATATATTTT. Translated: CASSQDLPGPSGNTIYF.

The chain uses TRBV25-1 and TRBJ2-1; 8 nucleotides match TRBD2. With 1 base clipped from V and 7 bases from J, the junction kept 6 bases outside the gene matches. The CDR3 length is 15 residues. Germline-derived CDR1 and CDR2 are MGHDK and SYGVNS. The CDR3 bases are TGTGCCAGCAGTGAATTAGCGGGGCGAGAGAATGAGCAGTTCTTC. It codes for CASSELAGRENEQFF.

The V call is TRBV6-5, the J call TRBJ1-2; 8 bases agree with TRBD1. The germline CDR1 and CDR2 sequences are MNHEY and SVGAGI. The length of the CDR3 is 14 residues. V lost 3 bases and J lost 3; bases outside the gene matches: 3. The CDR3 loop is CASSYGQGDYGYTF. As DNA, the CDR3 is TGTGCCAGCAGTTATGGACAGGGAGACTATGGCTACACCTTC.

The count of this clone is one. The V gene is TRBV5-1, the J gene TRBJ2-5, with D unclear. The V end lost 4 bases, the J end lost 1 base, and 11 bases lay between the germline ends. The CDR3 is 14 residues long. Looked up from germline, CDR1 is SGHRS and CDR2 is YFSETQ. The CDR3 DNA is TGCGCCAGCAGCGTAGACAACTTCCAAGAGACCCAGTACTTC. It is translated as CASSVDNFQETQYF.

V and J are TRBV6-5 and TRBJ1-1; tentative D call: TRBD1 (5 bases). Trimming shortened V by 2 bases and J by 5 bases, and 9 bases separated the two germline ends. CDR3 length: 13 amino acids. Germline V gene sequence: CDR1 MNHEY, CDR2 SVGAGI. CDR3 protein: CASSYEGRTEAFF. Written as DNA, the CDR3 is TGTGCCAGCAGTTACGAGGGGAGGACTGAAGCTTTCTTT.

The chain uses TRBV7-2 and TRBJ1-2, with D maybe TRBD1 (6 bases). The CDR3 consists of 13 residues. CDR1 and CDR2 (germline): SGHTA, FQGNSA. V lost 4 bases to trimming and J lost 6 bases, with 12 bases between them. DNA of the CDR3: TGTGCCAGCAGCTCCTACACAGGGAATGGCTACACCTTC. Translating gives CASSSYTGNGYTF.

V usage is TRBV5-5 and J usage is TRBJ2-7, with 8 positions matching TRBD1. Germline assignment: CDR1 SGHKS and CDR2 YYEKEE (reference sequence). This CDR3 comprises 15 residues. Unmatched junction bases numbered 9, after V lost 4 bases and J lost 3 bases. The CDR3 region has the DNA TGTGCCAGCAGCCTCACCGGGACAGGAGTCTACGAGCAGTACTTC. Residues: CASSLTGTGVYEQYF. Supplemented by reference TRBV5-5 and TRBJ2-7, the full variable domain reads DAGVTQSPTHLIKTRGQQVTLRCSPISGHKSVSWYQQVLGQGPQFIFQYYEKEERGRGNFPDRFSARQFPNYSSELNVNALLLGDSALYLCASSLTGTGVYEQYFGPGTRLTVT.

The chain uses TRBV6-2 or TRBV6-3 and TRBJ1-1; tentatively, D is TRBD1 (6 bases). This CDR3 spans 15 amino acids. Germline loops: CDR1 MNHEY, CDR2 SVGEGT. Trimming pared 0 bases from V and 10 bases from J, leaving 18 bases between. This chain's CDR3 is CASSYSPDSSGRAFF. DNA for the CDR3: TGTGCCAGCAGTTACTCTCCGGACAGCTCGGGGCGAGCTTTCTTT.

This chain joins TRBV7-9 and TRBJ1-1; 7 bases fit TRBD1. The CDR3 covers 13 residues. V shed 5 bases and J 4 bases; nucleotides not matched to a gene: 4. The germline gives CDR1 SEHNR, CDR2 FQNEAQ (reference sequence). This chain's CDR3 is CASSVDRATEAFF. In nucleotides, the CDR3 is TGTGCCAGCAGCGTAGACAGGGCCACTGAAGCTTTCTTT.

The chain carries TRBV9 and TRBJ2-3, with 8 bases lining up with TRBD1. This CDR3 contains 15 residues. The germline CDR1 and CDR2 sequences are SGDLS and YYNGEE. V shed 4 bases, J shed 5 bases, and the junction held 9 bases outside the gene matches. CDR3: CASSPGQGGGDTQYF. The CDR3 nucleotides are TGTGCCAGCAGCCCCGGACAGGGAGGCGGAGATACGCAGTATTTT.

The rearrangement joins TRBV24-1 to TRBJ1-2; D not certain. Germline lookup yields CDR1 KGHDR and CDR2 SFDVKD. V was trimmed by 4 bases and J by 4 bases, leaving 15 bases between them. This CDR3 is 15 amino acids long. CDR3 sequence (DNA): TGTGCCACCAGTGAAACCGGGTCTCAAGGCTATGGCTACACCTTC. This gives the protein CATSETGSQGYGYTF.

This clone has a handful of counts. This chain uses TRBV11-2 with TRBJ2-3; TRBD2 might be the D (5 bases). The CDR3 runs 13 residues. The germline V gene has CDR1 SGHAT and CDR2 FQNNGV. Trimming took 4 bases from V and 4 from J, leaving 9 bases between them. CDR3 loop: CASSSRAPDTQYF. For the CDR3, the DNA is TGTGCCAGCAGCTCGAGGGCCCCAGATACGCAGTATTTT. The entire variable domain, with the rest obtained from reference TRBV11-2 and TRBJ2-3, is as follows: EAGVAQSPRYKIIEKRQSVAFWCNPISGHATLYWYQQILGQGPKLLIQFQNNGVVDDSQLPKDRFSAERLKGVDSTLKIQPAKLEDSAVYLCASSSRAPDTQYFGPGTRLTVL.

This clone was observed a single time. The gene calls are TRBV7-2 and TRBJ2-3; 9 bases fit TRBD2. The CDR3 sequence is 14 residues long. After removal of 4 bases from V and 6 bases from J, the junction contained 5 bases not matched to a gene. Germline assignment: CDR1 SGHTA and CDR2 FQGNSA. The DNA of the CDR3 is TGTGCCAGCAGCTCCCCAAGCGGGAGGGATACGCAGTATTTT. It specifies CASSSPSGRDTQYF.

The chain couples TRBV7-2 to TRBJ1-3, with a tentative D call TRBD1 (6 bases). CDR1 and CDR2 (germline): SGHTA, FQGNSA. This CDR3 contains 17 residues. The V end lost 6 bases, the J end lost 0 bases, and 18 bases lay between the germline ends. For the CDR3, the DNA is TGTGCCAGCAGGCTAATCACAGGGCTTCGCTCTGGAAACACCATATATTTT. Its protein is CASRLITGLRSGNTIYF.

The CDR3 DNA follows: TGTGCCAGCAGACCGGGACAGGGTCCCTACAATGAGCAGTTCTTC. This codes for CASRPGQGPYNEQFF. This chain links TRBV6-5 with TRBJ2-1; 9 bases agree with TRBD1. The CDR3 has 15 amino acids. V shed 6 bases and J 2 bases; nucleotides not matched to a gene: 5. Germline assignment: CDR1 MNHEY and CDR2 SVGAGI.

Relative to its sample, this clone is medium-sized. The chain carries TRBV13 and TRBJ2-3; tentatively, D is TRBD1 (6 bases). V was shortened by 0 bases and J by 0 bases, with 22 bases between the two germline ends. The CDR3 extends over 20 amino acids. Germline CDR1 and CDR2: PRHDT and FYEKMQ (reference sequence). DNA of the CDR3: TGTGCCAGCAGCTTAGGATCTCGGTATTTAGGGACACGAAGCACAGATACGCAGTATTTT. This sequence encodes CASSLGSRYLGTRSTDTQYF.

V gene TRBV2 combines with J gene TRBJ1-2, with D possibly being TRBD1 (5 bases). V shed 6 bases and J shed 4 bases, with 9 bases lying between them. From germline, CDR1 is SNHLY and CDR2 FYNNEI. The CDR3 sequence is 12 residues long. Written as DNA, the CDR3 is TGTGCCAGCAGGCAGGGCGGCTATGGCTACACCTTC. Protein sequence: CASRQGGYGYTF.

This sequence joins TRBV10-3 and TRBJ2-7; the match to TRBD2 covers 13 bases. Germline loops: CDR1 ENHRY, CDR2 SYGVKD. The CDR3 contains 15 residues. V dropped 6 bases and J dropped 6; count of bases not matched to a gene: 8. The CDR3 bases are TGTGCCATCAGCGTCGGACTAGCGGGGGTAAGCGAGCAGTACTTC. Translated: CAISVGLAGVSEQYF.

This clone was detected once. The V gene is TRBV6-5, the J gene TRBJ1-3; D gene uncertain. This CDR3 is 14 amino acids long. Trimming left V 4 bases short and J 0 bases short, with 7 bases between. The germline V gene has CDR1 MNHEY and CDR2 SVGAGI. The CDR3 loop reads CASSLSISGNTIYF. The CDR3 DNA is TGTGCCAGCAGTTTATCTATCTCTGGAAACACCATATATTTT.

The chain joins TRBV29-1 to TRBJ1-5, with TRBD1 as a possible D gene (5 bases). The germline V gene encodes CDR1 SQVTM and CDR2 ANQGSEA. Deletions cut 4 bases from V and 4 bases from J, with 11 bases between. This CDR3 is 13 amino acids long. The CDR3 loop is CSVGWGRNQPQHF. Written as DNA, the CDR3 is TGCAGCGTTGGGTGGGGCCGTAATCAGCCCCAGCATTTT.

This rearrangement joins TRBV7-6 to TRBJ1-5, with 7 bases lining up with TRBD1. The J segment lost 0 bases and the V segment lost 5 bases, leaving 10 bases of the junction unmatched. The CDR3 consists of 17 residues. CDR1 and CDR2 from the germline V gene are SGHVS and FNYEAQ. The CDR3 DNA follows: TGTGCCAGCAGCCCGCTAGGGACAGTAAATAGCAATCAGCCCCAGCATTTT. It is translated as CASSPLGTVNSNQPQHF.

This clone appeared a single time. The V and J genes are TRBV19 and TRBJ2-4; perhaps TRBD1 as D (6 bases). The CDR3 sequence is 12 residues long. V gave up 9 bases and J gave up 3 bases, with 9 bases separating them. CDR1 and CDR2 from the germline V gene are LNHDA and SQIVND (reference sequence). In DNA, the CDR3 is TGTGCCAGGACAGGCCACAAAAACATTCAGTACTTC. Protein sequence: CARTGHKNIQYF.

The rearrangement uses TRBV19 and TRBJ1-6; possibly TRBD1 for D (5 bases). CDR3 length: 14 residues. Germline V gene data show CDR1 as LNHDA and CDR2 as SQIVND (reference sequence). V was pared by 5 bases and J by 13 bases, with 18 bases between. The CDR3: CASSSGLPRGPLHF. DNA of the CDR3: TGTGCCAGTAGTTCGGGACTCCCTCGGGGGCCCCTCCACTTT.